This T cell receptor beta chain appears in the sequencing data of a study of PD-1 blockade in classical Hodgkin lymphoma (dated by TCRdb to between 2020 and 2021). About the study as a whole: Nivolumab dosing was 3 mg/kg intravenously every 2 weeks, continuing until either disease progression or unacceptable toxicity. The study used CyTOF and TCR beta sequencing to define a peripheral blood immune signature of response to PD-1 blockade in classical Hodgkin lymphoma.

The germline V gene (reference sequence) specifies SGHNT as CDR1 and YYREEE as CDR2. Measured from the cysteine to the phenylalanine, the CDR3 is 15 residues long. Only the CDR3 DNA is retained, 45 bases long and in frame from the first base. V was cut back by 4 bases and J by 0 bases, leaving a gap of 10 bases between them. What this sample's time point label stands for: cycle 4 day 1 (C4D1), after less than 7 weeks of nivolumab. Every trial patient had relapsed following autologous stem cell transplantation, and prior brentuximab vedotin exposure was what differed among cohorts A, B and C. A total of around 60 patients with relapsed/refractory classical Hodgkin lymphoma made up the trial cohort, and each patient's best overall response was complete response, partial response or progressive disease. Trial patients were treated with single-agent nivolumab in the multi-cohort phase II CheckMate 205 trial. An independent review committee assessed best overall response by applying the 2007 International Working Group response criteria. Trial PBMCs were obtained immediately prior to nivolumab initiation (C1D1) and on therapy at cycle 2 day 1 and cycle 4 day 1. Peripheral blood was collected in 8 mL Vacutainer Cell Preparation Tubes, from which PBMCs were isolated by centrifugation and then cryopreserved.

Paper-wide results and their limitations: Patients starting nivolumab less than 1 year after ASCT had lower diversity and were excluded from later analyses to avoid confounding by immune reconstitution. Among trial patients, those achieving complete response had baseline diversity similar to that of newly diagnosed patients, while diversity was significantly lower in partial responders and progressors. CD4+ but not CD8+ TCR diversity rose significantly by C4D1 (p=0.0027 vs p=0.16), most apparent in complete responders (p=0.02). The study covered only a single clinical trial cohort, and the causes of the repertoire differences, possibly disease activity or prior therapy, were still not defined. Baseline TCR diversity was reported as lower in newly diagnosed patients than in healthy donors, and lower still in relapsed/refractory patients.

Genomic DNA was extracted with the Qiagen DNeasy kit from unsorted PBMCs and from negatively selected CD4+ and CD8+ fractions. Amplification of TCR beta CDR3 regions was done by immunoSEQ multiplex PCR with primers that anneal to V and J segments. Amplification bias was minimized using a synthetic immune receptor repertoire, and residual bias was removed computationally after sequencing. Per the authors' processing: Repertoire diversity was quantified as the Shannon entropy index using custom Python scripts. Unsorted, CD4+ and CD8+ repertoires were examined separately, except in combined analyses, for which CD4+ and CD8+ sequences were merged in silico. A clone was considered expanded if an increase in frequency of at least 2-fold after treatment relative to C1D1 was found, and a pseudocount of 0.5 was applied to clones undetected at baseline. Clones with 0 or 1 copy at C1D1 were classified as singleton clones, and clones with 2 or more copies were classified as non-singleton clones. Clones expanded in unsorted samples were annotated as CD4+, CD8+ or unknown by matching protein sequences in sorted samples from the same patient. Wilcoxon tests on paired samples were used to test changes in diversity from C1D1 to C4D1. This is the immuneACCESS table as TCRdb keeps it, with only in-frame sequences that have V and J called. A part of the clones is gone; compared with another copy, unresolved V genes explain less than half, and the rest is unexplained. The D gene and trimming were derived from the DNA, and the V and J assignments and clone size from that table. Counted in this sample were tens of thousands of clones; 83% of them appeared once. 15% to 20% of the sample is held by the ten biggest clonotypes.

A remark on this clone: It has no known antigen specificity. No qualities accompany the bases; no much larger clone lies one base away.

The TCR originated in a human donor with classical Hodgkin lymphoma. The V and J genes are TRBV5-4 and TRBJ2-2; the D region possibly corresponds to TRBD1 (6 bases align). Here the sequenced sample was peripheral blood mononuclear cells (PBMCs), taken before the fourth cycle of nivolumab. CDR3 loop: CASSRGQTNTGELFF. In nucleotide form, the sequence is TGTGCCAGCAGCCGTGGACAGACGAACACCGGGGAGCTGTTTTTT.